This T cell receptor (beta chain) comes out of a study of early stage breast cancer tumors (dated by TCRdb to about 2017). Concerning the study at large: Of the approximately 15 invasive breast tumors, roughly 13 were found to be estrogen receptor-positive, progesterone receptor-positive and HER2-negative. On average, each sample had around 10-fold read coverage. A total of about 2,800,000 templates, representing some 1,000,000 unique clonotypes, were detected across all samples. Of the approximately twelve ER+/PR+/HER2- tumors, eight were classified as invasive ductal carcinomas and four as invasive lobular carcinomas. Overall study results and their limits: Enriched TCRB sequences shared across patients were found to be mostly commonly generated sequences that were unlikely to play an important role in the tumor microenvironment. The small cohort size prevented analysis by tumor subtype. Chain pairing and functional markers such as CD4, CD8 and FOXP3 were not captured by bulk genomic DNA sequencing of unsorted cells. Greater similarity was observed between blood and normal breast repertoires than between blood and tumor repertoires, and tumor was distinguished from normal in 14 of 16 patients when each tissue was compared with blood. Approximately 2.5-fold higher T cell density and higher clonality were observed in tumors than in adjacent normal breast tissue.

Notes on this clone: Its antigen is not yet known. Base qualities are not at hand, and no much larger clone is one base apart.

The study profiled bulk TCR beta-chain repertoires in matched peripheral blood, tumor and adjacent normal breast tissue taken from approximately 16 patients with early-stage breast cancer. Before surgery, roughly 5-11 mL of whole blood was collected into EDTA tubes and then processed within 2 hours. Peripheral blood mononuclear cells were isolated by Ficoll-Paque centrifugation in SepMate-50 tubes. For storage in liquid nitrogen, PBMCs were cryopreserved as aliquots of about 1.9 to 4.5 million cells in about 90% FBS with 10% DMSO. The Qiagen AllPrep DNA/RNA Mini kit was used to extract genomic DNA. Inclusive of the bounding cysteine and phenylalanine, the CDR3 is 16 residues long. Only CDR3 DNA is held: 48 bases, read in frame from base 1. V ends up 4 bases short and J 4 bases short, with an unmatched junction base count of 11. CDR1 is given as SGHNT and CDR2 as YYREEE, both from the germline V gene (reference sequence).

Every sample was amplified as two independent genomic DNA replicates, using approximately 0.5 ug for blood and about 1.5 ug for tumor or normal breast. TCRB sequencing of genomic DNA was carried out with the ImmunoSeq Intro kit according to the manufacturer's instructions. Multiplex PCR was run for approximately 29 cycles using proprietary primers and spike-in control sequences for absolute quantification. An 87-bp fragment spanning the CDR3 and flanking V and J genes was sequenced with single-end 150-bp reads. Seven samples, with two replicates for each sample, were multiplexed per lane of an Illumina MiSeq using version 3.0 chemistry. As for the authors' bioinformatics: Raw data were processed with the vendor's proprietary pipeline, and both replicates were merged into a single result per sample. A clonotype was defined as productive rearrangements that share the same V-gene family, CDR3 amino acid sequence and J-gene segment. Clonality was computed as 1 minus the normalized Shannon entropy (Pielou evenness) of TCRB abundances. To estimate T cell density, the total number of templates was divided by the number of input cells, which was inferred from the amount of DNA input. Recon, run with its default parameters, was used to estimate overall repertoire diversity and clonality. Clonotypes with over 0.1% abundance in tumor and at least 32-fold higher abundance in tumor than in normal breast were defined as tumor-enriched. Imported from immuneACCESS, the table was reduced by TCRdb to in-frame sequences with V and J called. These copies leave out some clones; in studies compared against another copy, an unresolved V gene accounts for under half, and the cause of the remainder is not known. The V and J calls and clone size come from that table; D and trimming were worked out from the DNA. The sample has tens of thousands of clones on record, roughly 84% of them singletons. The ten largest account for approximately 1.5% of the sample.

Input material: blood. This TCR came from a person between 50 and 60 years old with breast cancer. Recombination joined TRBV5-4 with TRBJ2-1; 7 junctional bases match TRBD1. Read as DNA, the sequence is TGTGCCAGCAGCGTACAAGCCGGACAGGCTTACAATGAGCAGTTCTTC. Its translation is CASSVQAGQAYNEQFF.